The 28 T cell receptor beta chains reported below all come from one sample, sequenced in a study of regulatory T cells in long-lasting Graves disease. Time point of the sample: newly diagnosed GD, antithyroid drugs for less than 3 months. From RNA extracted from PBMCs, the TCR library was made. Arm-PCR of CDR3 regions with iRepertoire HTBI primers generated TCR beta libraries. Each CDR3 protein is one row after TCRdb ran MiXCR on the multiplex PCR reads. The sample carries 200,000 to 250,000 distinct CDR3 sequences, around 19% recorded once. This same sample was also taken into another study, of T cells in Graves' hyperthyroidism and ophthalmopathy.

Source: peripheral blood mononuclear cells (PBMCs), taken at new diagnosis, from a patient treated with antithyroid drugs. The source of these receptors is a woman aged 25-40 years with Graves disease.

This clonotype was found many times. V is TRBV20-1 and J is TRBJ1-2, with TRBD1 identical over 9 bases. Looked up from germline, CDR1 is DFQATT and CDR2 is SNEGSKA (reference sequence). CDR3 size: 13 residues. V lost 4 bases and J lost 2; bases outside the gene matches: 2. The chain's CDR3 is CSATGTGNYGYTF. CDR3 DNA: TGCAGTGCTACTGGGACAGGGAACTATGGCTACACCTTC.

This clonotype has ten or more counts. The gene calls are TRBV27 and TRBJ2-7, with 9 bases matching TRBD2. The CDR3 has 15 residues. Germline loops: CDR1 MNHEY, CDR2 SMNVEV (reference sequence). Unmatched junction bases numbered 8, after V lost 2 bases and J lost 6 bases. In nucleotides, the CDR3 is TGTGCCAGCAGTTTAGAACAGGGCGGGGGGGGCGAGCAGTACTTC. Its protein is CASSLEQGGGGEQYF.

CDR3 amino acids: CASSLRASAMNTEAFF. The DNA of the CDR3 is TGTGCCAGCAGCTTACGTGCTTCGGCTATGAACACTGAAGCTTTCTTT. This sequence joins TRBV11-3 and TRBJ1-1; D is unclear. CDR3 length: 16 residues. V shed 2 bases and J shed 0 bases, with 13 bases lying between them. The germline V gene encodes CDR1 SGHNT and CDR2 YENEEA.

This clonotype was picked up many times. The chain recombines TRBV9 with TRBJ1-1, with D perhaps TRBD1 (5 bases). The V end lost 0 bases, the J end lost 5 bases, and 8 bases lay between the germline ends. The germline CDR1 and CDR2 sequences are SGDLS and YYNGEE. CDR3 size: 13 residues. The CDR3 is CASSVGGRTEAFF. Written as DNA, the CDR3 is TGTGCCAGCAGCGTAGGGGGCAGAACTGAAGCTTTCTTT.

This clonotype was counted at least ten times. The chain carries TRBV2 and TRBJ2-7; weak D call: TRBD1 (5 bases). Germline CDR1 and CDR2: SNHLY and FYNNEI. The CDR3 has 13 residues. V was pared by 6 bases and J by 7 bases, with 16 bases between. CDR3 loop: CASRGADWREQYF. CDR3 nucleotides: TGTGCCAGCAGAGGGGCCGACTGGCGGGAGCAGTACTTC.

Ten or more counts support this clonotype. The chain uses TRBV14 and TRBJ1-1, with 8 bases fitting TRBD1. J was trimmed by 0 bases and V by 8 bases; bases with no gene match: 2. The germline V gene encodes CDR1 SGHDN and CDR2 FVKESK. The CDR3 extends over 13 amino acids. This CDR3 is CASGQGVNTEAFF. The CDR3 DNA is TGTGCCAGCGGACAGGGAGTGAACACTGAAGCTTTCTTT.

This clonotype has a count of ten or more. The chain uses TRBV7-3 and TRBJ1-2; D not certain. The CDR3 length is 13 residues. The V end was cut by 5 bases, the J end by 6 bases, with 13 bases between. Germline assignment: CDR1 SGHTA and CDR2 FQGTGA. The CDR3 nucleotides read TGTGCCAGCAGCCCGTCCCCTATCAATGGCTACACCTTC. It translates to CASSPSPINGYTF.

Many counts were recorded for this clonotype. The V and J genes are TRBV5-1 and TRBJ2-7; possibly TRBD1 for D (5 bases). V lost 4 bases and J 7 bases, leaving 18 bases between the germline ends. Germline CDR1 reads SGHRS; CDR2 reads YFSETQ. The CDR3 loop spans 14 amino acids. The chain's CDR3 is CASSILVRDGEQYF. CDR3 in DNA: TGCGCCAGCAGCATCCTCGTCAGGGATGGTGAGCAGTACTTC.

In its sample, this clonotype was seen many times. The rearrangement joins TRBV28 to TRBJ1-2; D remains ambiguous. This CDR3 has 14 residues. Germline CDR1 is MDHEN and CDR2 is SYDVKM. The V end was cut by 7 bases, the J end by 8 bases, with 20 bases between. CDR3: CASTLGRALGGYTF. DNA of the CDR3: TGTGCCAGCACCTTAGGTCGGGCCCTAGGGGGCTACACCTTC.

This clonotype was seen many times. V is TRBV19 and J is TRBJ1-2; D unclear. Looked up from germline, CDR1 is LNHDA and CDR2 is SQIVND (reference sequence). The CDR3 covers 13 residues. The germline V and J ends were trimmed by 4 bases and 4 bases, with 10 bases remaining between them. In DNA form, the CDR3 reads TGTGCCAGTAGTAGGACCCGTTCCTATGGCTACACCTTC. Translated, it gives CASSRTRSYGYTF.

This clonotype was recorded many times. The rearrangement uses TRBV11-2 and TRBJ2-1; 10 bases agree with TRBD2. The CDR3 totals 16 residues. CDR1 SGHAT and CDR2 FQNNGV come from the germline V gene. The V segment lost 0 bases and the J segment 4 bases; nucleotides outside the gene matches: 3. The CDR3 loop is CASSLELAGYYNEQFF. In nucleotides, the CDR3 is TGTGCCAGCAGCTTAGAACTAGCGGGATATTACAATGAGCAGTTCTTC.

This clonotype was counted a single time. The J gene is TRBJ2-2, the V gene TRBV2; 10 bases line up with TRBD2. The CDR3 covers 16 residues. V lost 4 bases to trimming and J lost 0 bases; unmatched junction nucleotides: 2. Germline V gene data show CDR1 as SNHLY and CDR2 as FYNNEI. The CDR3 coding sequence is TGTGCCAGCAGTGGAGGACTAGCGGCGAACACCGGGGAGCTGTTTTTT. Translation gives CASSGGLAANTGELFF.

At least ten counts were recorded for this clonotype. The V gene is TRBV18, the J gene TRBJ2-3; 7 bases align to TRBD2. From germline, CDR1 is KGHSH and CDR2 LQKENI. The CDR3 spans 17 residues. The V and J ends lost 1 base and 6 bases, in that order; junction bases with no gene match: 13. CDR3 coding DNA: TGTGCCAGCTCACCACTCCTTTCTAGCGGCTCGTCCGATACGCAGTATTTT. Translation gives CASSPLLSSGSSDTQYF.

There are many counts of this clonotype. The V and J genes are TRBV6-5 and TRBJ1-2; 11 bases map to TRBD1. Per germline, CDR1 MNHEY and CDR2 SVGAGI. The CDR3 has 14 residues. The V gene end was trimmed by 0 bases and the J gene end by 7 bases; junction bases not matched to a gene: 1. CDR3 residues: CASSYSGTGGGYTF. In DNA, the CDR3 is TGTGCCAGCAGTTACTCTGGGACAGGGGGTGGCTACACCTTC.

V and J are TRBV6-1 and TRBJ2-5, with a tentative D call TRBD2 (6 bases). This CDR3 is 15 amino acids long. Trimming took off 5 bases at V and 1 base at J, with 14 bases between the two ends. The V gene's germline CDR1 is MNHNS and CDR2 SASEGT. The CDR3 protein is CASSHDGTGQETQYF. Here the CDR3 DNA reads TGTGCCAGCAGTCACGACGGGACTGGCCAAGAGACCCAGTACTTC.

This clonotype was recorded many times. This chain connects TRBV18 to TRBJ1-3; D unclear. Germline V gene data show CDR1 as KGHSH and CDR2 as LQKENI. V gave up 5 bases and J gave up 0 bases, with 8 bases separating them. The CDR3 has 14 residues. CDR3 bases: TGTGCCAGCTCAGACGGAAACTCTGGAAACACCATATATTTT. Translated: CASSDGNSGNTIYF.

The V gene is TRBV2, the J gene TRBJ1-5; D gene ambiguous. The V end was cut by 4 bases, the J end by 7 bases, with 11 bases between. Per the germline V gene, CDR1 is SNHLY and CDR2 is FYNNEI. This CDR3 spans 13 amino acids. CDR3 sequence reads: CASSAEREQPQHF. CDR3 sequence (DNA): TGTGCCAGCAGTGCTGAAAGGGAGCAGCCCCAGCATTTT.

This clonotype has at least ten counts. The V call is TRBV3-1, the J call TRBJ1-2; no clear D gene. V was clipped by 1 base and J by 2 bases, with 11 bases between them. The germline V gene has CDR1 LGHDT and CDR2 YNNKEL (reference sequence). The CDR3 consists of 15 residues. CDR3 region: CASSQVGRSNYGYTF. CDR3 DNA: TGTGCCAGCAGCCAAGTCGGCCGATCAAACTATGGCTACACCTTC.

This clonotype was detected many times. The genes are TRBV7-9 and TRBJ2-5, with D perhaps TRBD1 or TRBD2 (6 bases each). The length of the CDR3 is 16 residues. V lost 5 bases to trimming and J lost 5 bases, with 21 bases between them. Germline V gene sequence: CDR1 SEHNR, CDR2 FQNEAQ (reference sequence). CDR3 sequence reads: CASSPMGRGPGETQYF. Here the CDR3 DNA reads TGTGCCAGCAGCCCAATGGGACGGGGGCCCGGGGAGACCCAGTACTTC.

The rearrangement links TRBV3-1 to TRBJ2-5, with TRBD1 matching over 7 bases. This CDR3 comprises 14 residues. Germline CDR1 reads LGHDT; CDR2 reads YNNKEL (reference sequence). V lost 3 bases, J lost 5 bases, and 6 bases stayed unmatched. CDR3 sequence (DNA): TGTGCCAGCAGCCACTCAGACAGGGAGGAGACCCAGTACTTC. Amino acids: CASSHSDREETQYF.

This clonotype has just a few counts. A single base separates this from a much larger clone, so it may be a read error. This chain uses TRBV6-5 with TRBJ2-1, with no clear D. From germline, CDR1 is MNHEY and CDR2 SVGAGI. The V gene lost 0 bases and the J gene lost 6 bases, with 0 bases spanning the gap. The CDR3 has 11 residues. The CDR3 sequence: CASSYSNEQFF. The CDR3 nucleotides are TGTGCCAGCAGTTACTCCAATGAGCAGTTCTTC.

This clonotype was detected ten times or more. The rearrangement joins TRBV28 to TRBJ2-5; D is ambiguous. The germline CDR1 and CDR2 sequences are MDHEN and SYDVKM. The CDR3 has 13 amino acids. Trimming shortened V by 5 bases and J by 4 bases, and 11 bases separated the two germline ends. The CDR3 DNA reads TGTGCCAGCAGTCTTGCGACGGGAGAGACCCAGTACTTC. The encoded protein is CASSLATGETQYF. Complete variable domain (other parts from reference TRBV28 and TRBJ2-5): DVKVTQSSRYLVKRTGEKVFLECVQDMDHENMFWYRQDPGLGLRLIYFSYDVKMKEKGDIPEGYSVSREKKERFSLILESASTNQTSMYLCASSLATGETQYFGPGTRLLVL.

This clonotype has at least ten counts. The genes are TRBV20-1 and TRBJ2-5; D possibly corresponds to TRBD2 (6 bases). V lost 7 bases and J 5 bases, leaving 20 bases between the germline ends. CDR1 and CDR2 from the germline V gene are DFQATT and SNEGSKA (reference sequence). CDR3 size: 14 residues. The DNA for the CDR3 is TGCAGTGTTCCCTTGGGCGGGATAGGGGAGACCCAGTACTTC. Its protein is CSVPLGGIGETQYF.

This clonotype was detected ten times or more. The gene calls are TRBV20-1 and TRBJ2-7, with TRBD2 identical over 11 bases. This CDR3 spans 15 amino acids. Germline CDR1 reads DFQATT; CDR2 reads SNEGSKA (reference sequence). J gave up 0 bases and V 5 bases, and 6 bases lay outside the gene matches. CDR3 residues: CSAAPLAGVSYEQYF. The CDR3 coding sequence is TGCAGTGCTGCTCCACTAGCGGGGGTCTCCTACGAGCAGTACTTC.

This clonotype has at least ten counts. The chain employs TRBV12-5 and TRBJ1-1; maybe TRBD1 (6 bases). The V gene lost 4 bases and the J gene lost 1 base, with 10 bases spanning the gap. This CDR3 has 14 amino acids. Germline assignment: CDR1 LGHNT and CDR2 FRNRAP. The CDR3 region is CASGSDSQNTEAFF. Written as DNA, the CDR3 is TGTGCTAGTGGTTCGGACAGCCAGAACACTGAAGCTTTCTTT.

The V call is TRBV27, the J call TRBJ1-2, with D possibly TRBD1 on 6 matching bases. This CDR3 region has 14 residues. Trimming removed 5 bases from V and 3 bases from J, with 13 bases in between. Looked up from germline, CDR1 is MNHEY and CDR2 is SMNVEV (reference sequence). The CDR3 protein is CASSLSGVHYGYTF. The CDR3 DNA sequence: TGTGCCAGCAGTCTCTCAGGGGTCCACTATGGCTACACCTTC.

This clonotype was recorded at least ten times. This chain joins TRBV20-1 and TRBJ1-1; D not resolved. The CDR3 is 12 amino acids. Trimming removed 7 bases at V and 1 base at J, with 10 bases between. CDR1 and CDR2 (germline): DFQATT, SNEGSKA (reference sequence). The DNA for the CDR3 is TGCAGTGATTCGGGGAGGAACACTGAAGCTTTCTTT. The encoded protein is CSDSGRNTEAFF.

The sample holds many counts of this clonotype. J is TRBJ1-3 and V is TRBV11-3; unclear D gene. CDR1 is SGHNT and CDR2 is YENEEA in the germline V gene. The CDR3 is 13 residues long. V was clipped by 2 bases and J by 4 bases, with 6 bases between them. In DNA, the CDR3 is TGTGCCAGCAGCTTACCGGGGGGAAACACCATATATTTT. Its translation: CASSLPGGNTIYF.